This T cell receptor (beta chain) was obtained from a study of T cell repertoires in cytomegalovirus infection. About the research overall: Well-studied HLA-B-restricted CMV epitopes were used in the study alongside recently identified HLA-C-restricted ones. CMV infection and matching HLA type were both indicated by public TCR beta signatures. The study's findings and limits: HLA-C-restricted CMV clonotypes gave the most frequent clonotype in two of eight donors. There were carriers of CMV plus the relevant HLA, and cumulative public TCR beta family frequency identified them.

Each CDR3 protein is one row after TCRdb ran MiXCR on the reads. The profile shows roughly 220,000 distinct CDR3 sequences, about 40% of them singletons. A few counts support this clonotype. The antigen remains unidentified. The CDR3 consists of 13 residues. The germline V and J ends were trimmed by 5 bases and 2 bases, with 9 bases remaining between them. CDR1 and CDR2 from the germline V gene are SEHNR and FQNEAQ (reference sequence). Specimen: CD8+ T cells from cultured PBMCs, collected from culture after CMV antigen stimulation. The receptor was derived from a human donor in good health (CMV status not recorded). Some clones in this sample may be carry-over from other donors' samples. V usage is TRBV7-9 and J usage is TRBJ2-5; no clear D. Written as DNA, the CDR3 is TGTGCCAGCAGCGTAGGTCGGCAAGAGACCCAGTACTTC. This gives the protein CASSVGRQETQYF.